This passage covers 18 T cell receptor beta chains from one sample sequenced in a study of T-cell reconstitution after alpha-beta-depleted transplantation in children. Using unique molecular identifiers, the investigators prepared the TCRbeta library. TCRdb re-analysed the PCR reads in MiXCR, keeping a single row per CDR3 protein. The sample holds 250,000 to 300,000 distinct CDR3 sequences, roughly 8.2% seen once. These receptors lack a known antigen. Study-level results: Counts and diversity of T cells one year after transplant came mostly from newly produced T cells.

Sequenced material: peripheral blood, taken 360 days after TCRalphabeta/CD19-depleted stem cell transplant. These receptors came from a female patient aged 2-9 years who had a stem cell transplant for Fanconi anemia, so the T cells may come from the graft donor.

The table lists this clonotype with many counts. This chain joins TRBV10-3 and TRBJ1-4; D is possibly TRBD1 (5 bases). This CDR3 is built from 14 residues. V was cut by 6 bases and J by 1 base, with 9 bases left in between. Germline lookup yields CDR1 ENHRY and CDR2 SYGVKD. The CDR3: CAISDGQTNEKLFF. The DNA for the CDR3 is TGTGCCATCAGCGACGGACAAACTAATGAAAAACTGTTTTTT.

This clonotype has ten or more counts. The chain links TRBV12-3 or TRBV12-4 to TRBJ1-5; no definite D call. The CDR3 is 14 residues long. Trimming removed 2 bases at V and 4 bases at J, with 9 bases between. The CDR3 spells CASSLRVRNQPQHF. The CDR3 DNA sequence: TGTGCCAGCAGTTTACGAGTCAGGAATCAGCCCCAGCATTTT.

Turning to this clonotype: This may stem from a read error, because a much larger clone lies one nucleotide away. Since the CDR3 does not end with the conserved phenylalanine or tryptophan, this likely comes from a read error. The rearrangement uses TRBV10-2 and TRBJ1-1; 8 positions agree with TRBD1. CDR1 is WSHSY, CDR2 SAAADI, per germline. Losses at the gene ends were 0 bases for V and 5 bases for J; bases not matched to a gene: 5. The CDR3 has 15 residues. This chain's CDR3 is CASSESTGAGTEAFS. DNA for the CDR3: TGCGCCAGCAGTGAGTCGACAGGGGCAGGAACTGAAGCTTTCTCT.

The V gene is TRBV6-2 or TRBV6-3, the J gene TRBJ2-7; D may correspond to TRBD1 or TRBD2 (5 bases each). Germline CDR1 is MNHEY and CDR2 is SVGEGT. V was cut by 5 bases and J by 7 bases, with 15 bases left in between. CDR3 length equals 13 residues. CDR3 coding DNA: TGTGCCAGCAGTCCACCAGGGACCGGGGAGCAGTACTTC. Translated: CASSPPGTGEQYF.

This clonotype has a count of ten or more. The J gene is TRBJ2-7, the V gene TRBV5-1, with 7 bases lining up with TRBD1. CDR3 length: 16 residues. The V and J ends lost 7 bases and 4 bases, in that order; junction bases with no gene match: 17. The germline CDR1 and CDR2 sequences are SGHRS and YFSETQ. The CDR3: CASSDRVVRQNYEQYF. The CDR3 coding sequence is TGCGCCAGCTCCGACAGGGTAGTACGCCAAAATTACGAGCAGTACTTC.

Regarding this clonotype: This may be a read error, as it is one base from a much larger clone. The chain combines TRBV5-1 with TRBJ1-1; no definite D call. Germline CDR1 SGHRS, CDR2 YFSETQ. The CDR3 has 15 amino acids. V lost 1 base, J lost 1 base, and 11 bases lay in between. The DNA for the CDR3 is TGCGCCAGCAGCTTGAACACCCTGGGGAACACTGAAGCTTTCTTT. Amino acid sequence: CASSLNTLGNTEAFF.

This clonotype has a count of ten or more. This chain joins TRBV5-1 and TRBJ1-2; 7 bases are shared with TRBD1. There are 13 residues in the CDR3. Looked up from germline, CDR1 is SGHRS and CDR2 is YFSETQ. V dropped 4 bases and J dropped 8; count of bases not matched to a gene: 8. CDR3 sequence: CASSLGQDGGYTF. The CDR3 nucleotides read TGCGCCAGCAGCCTAGGACAGGATGGAGGCTACACCTTC.

The sample holds many counts of this clonotype. The chain has TRBV29-1 and TRBJ1-1, with 7 bases that match TRBD1. J lost 10 bases, V lost 4 bases, and 12 bases had no gene match. CDR1 and CDR2 (germline): SQVTM, ANQGSEA. This CDR3 is 13 amino acids long. CDR3 region: CSVGGHNQGGAFF. In DNA form, the CDR3 reads TGCAGCGTTGGGGGACACAATCAGGGGGGAGCTTTCTTT.

This clonotype was picked up many times. The J gene is TRBJ2-3, the V gene TRBV12-3 or TRBV12-4; D is possibly TRBD2 (5 bases). V was clipped by 6 bases and J by 7 bases, with 20 bases between them. The CDR3 is made up of 15 amino acids. The CDR3 nucleotides read TGTGCCAGCAGCACTCACCCCGGCGGGTTGAATACGCAGTATTTT. This codes for CASSTHPGGLNTQYF.

This chain joins TRBV7-8 and TRBJ2-7, with D unclear. Trimming removed 5 bases at V and 6 bases at J, with 8 bases between. This CDR3 has 11 amino acids. CDR1 and CDR2 (germline): SGHVS, FQNEAQ. In DNA form, the CDR3 reads TGTGCCAGCAGCCAGCAGTCCGAGCAGTACGTC. Translation: CASSQQSEQYV.

This clonotype was counted only a few times. This sequence joins TRBV28 and TRBJ2-7; D is possibly TRBD2 (5 bases). Trimming removed 6 bases at V and 2 bases at J, with 17 bases between. From germline, CDR1 is MDHEN and CDR2 SYDVKM. The CDR3 is made up of 15 amino acids. The CDR3 is CASSRRPPEAYEQYF. The CDR3 DNA reads as TGTGCCAGCAGCCGACGGCCACCGGAGGCCTACGAGCAGTACTTC.

This clonotype was recorded at least ten times. The rearrangement links TRBV27 to TRBJ1-2, with D maybe TRBD1 (5 bases). Trimming took off 0 bases at V and 2 bases at J, with 10 bases between the two ends. Germline CDR1 MNHEY, CDR2 SMNVEV (reference sequence). The CDR3 totals 15 residues. The CDR3 reads CASSLSAGVNYGYTF. In DNA form, the CDR3 reads TGTGCCAGCAGTTTATCGGCGGGGGTGAACTATGGCTACACCTTC.

Only a few counts were recorded for this clonotype. V usage is TRBV7-9 and J usage is TRBJ1-1, with D possibly matching TRBD1 (5 bases). The germline V gene encodes CDR1 SEHNR and CDR2 FQNEAQ (reference sequence). CDR3 length: 16 amino acids. V lost 1 base, J lost 3 bases, and 15 bases lay in between. CDR3 sequence: CASSLGVGVRDTEAFF. The CDR3 coding sequence is TGTGCCAGCAGCTTAGGTGTGGGGGTTCGGGACACTGAAGCTTTCTTT.

This clonotype occurred many times. The J gene is TRBJ1-1, the V gene TRBV15; D unresolved. Trimming took 0 bases from V and 1 from J, leaving 9 bases between them. The germline V gene has CDR1 LNHNV and CDR2 YYDKDF (reference sequence). The CDR3 runs to 15 residues. The CDR3 region has the DNA TGTGCCACCAGCAGAGATCTAGTCAGGAACACTGAAGCTTTCTTT. This gives the protein CATSRDLVRNTEAFF.

This rearrangement joins TRBV24-1 to TRBJ2-2; 10 nucleotides agree with TRBD1. CDR3 length equals 16 residues. V lost 5 bases to trimming and J lost 7 bases; unmatched junction nucleotides: 9. CDR1 is KGHDR and CDR2 is SFDVKD in the germline V gene. This CDR3 is CATSAPGQGLIGELFF. The CDR3 DNA reads TGTGCCACCAGTGCACCGGGACAGGGGCTCATCGGGGAGCTGTTTTTT.

CDR3 amino acids: CASTSGQETQYF. The CDR3 DNA reads as TGTGCCTCAACTAGCGGCCAAGAGACCCAGTACTTC. The chain has TRBV3-1 and TRBJ2-5, with 8 bases that match TRBD2. Per the germline V gene, CDR1 is LGHDT and CDR2 is YNNKEL (reference sequence). This CDR3 comprises 12 residues. J lost 1 base, V lost 11 bases, and 3 bases had no gene match.

The rearrangement uses TRBV30 and TRBJ2-7; D might be TRBD2 (6 bases). The germline V gene encodes CDR1 GTSNPN and CDR2 SVGIG (reference sequence). This CDR3 comprises 14 residues. V lost 0 bases to trimming and J lost 2 bases, with 11 bases between them. The CDR3: CAWSVGTPPYEQYF. In DNA, the CDR3 is TGTGCCTGGAGTGTAGGGACTCCACCCTACGAGCAGTACTTC. The entire variable domain, with the rest obtained from reference TRBV30 and TRBJ2-7, is as follows: SQTIHQWPATLVQPVGSPLSLECTVEGTSNPNLYWYRQAAGRGLQLLFYSVGIGQISSEVPQNLSASRPQDRQFILSSKKLLLSDSGFYLCAWSVGTPPYEQYFGPGTRLTVT.

This clonotype was picked up many times. The rearrangement joins TRBV3-1 to TRBJ2-7; D is undetermined. The V end was cut by 3 bases, the J end by 5 bases, with 8 bases between. Germline-derived CDR1 and CDR2 are LGHDT and YNNKEL (reference sequence). The CDR3 length is 12 residues. In DNA form, the CDR3 reads TGTGCCAGCAGCCAGACGAACCACGAGCAGTACTTC. Encoded protein: CASSQTNHEQYF.